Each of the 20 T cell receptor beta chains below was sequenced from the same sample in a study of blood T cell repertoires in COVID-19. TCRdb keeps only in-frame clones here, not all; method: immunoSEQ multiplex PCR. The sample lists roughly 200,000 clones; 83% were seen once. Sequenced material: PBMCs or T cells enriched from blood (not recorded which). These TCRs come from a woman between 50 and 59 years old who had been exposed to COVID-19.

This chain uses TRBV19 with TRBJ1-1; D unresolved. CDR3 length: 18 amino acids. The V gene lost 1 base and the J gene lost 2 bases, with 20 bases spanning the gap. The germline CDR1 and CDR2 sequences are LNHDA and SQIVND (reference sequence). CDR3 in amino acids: CASSIVYAWEVSNTEAFF. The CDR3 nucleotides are TGTGCCAGTAGTATAGTTTATGCGTGGGAGGTTTCTAACACTGAAGCTTTCTTT.

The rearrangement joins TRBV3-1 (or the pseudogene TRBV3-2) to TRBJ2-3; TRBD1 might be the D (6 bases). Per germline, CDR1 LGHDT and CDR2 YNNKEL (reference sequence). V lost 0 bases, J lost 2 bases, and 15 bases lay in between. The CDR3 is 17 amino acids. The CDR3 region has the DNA TGTGCCAGCAGCCAAGAGGGGCTAGGGGGTCCCACAGATACGCAGTATTTT. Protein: CASSQEGLGGPTDTQYF.

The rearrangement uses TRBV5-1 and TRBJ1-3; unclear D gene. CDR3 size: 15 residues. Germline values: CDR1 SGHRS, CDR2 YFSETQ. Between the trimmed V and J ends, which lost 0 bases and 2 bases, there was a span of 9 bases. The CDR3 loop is CASSLANGAGNTIYF. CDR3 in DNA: TGCGCCAGCAGCTTGGCCAACGGAGCTGGAAACACCATATATTTT.

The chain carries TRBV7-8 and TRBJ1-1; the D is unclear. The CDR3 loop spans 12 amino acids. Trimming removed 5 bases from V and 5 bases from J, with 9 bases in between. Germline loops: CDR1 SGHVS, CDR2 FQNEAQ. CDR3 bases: TGTGCCAGCAGCCCGTTAGAGACTGAAGCTTTCTTT. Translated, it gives CASSPLETEAFF.

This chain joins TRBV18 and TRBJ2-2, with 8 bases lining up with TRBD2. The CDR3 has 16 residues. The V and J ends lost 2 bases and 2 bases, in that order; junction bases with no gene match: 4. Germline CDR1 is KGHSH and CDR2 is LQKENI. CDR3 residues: CASSPASGLNTGELFF. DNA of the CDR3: TGTGCCAGCTCACCAGCTAGCGGGCTTAACACCGGGGAGCTGTTTTTT.

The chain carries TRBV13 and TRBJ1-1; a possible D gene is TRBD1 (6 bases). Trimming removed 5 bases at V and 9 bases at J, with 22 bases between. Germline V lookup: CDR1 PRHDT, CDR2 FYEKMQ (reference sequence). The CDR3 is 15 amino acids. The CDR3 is CASSATGYSSEKAFF. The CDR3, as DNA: TGTGCCAGCAGCGCCACAGGGTACTCCTCTGAAAAAGCTTTCTTT.

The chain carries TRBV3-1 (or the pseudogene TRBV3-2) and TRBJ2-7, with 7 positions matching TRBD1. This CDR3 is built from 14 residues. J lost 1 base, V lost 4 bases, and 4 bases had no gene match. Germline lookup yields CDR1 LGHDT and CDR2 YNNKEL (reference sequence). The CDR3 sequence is CASSPGTESYEQYF. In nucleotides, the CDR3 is TGTGCCAGCAGCCCTGGGACAGAATCCTACGAGCAGTACTTC.

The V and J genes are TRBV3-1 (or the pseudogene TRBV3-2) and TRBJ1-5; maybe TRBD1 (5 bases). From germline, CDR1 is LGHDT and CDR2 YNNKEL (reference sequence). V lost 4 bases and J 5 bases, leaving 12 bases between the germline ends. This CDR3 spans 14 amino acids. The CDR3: CASSRTGGDQPQHF. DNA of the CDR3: TGTGCCAGCAGCCGAACAGGTGGGGATCAGCCCCAGCATTTT.

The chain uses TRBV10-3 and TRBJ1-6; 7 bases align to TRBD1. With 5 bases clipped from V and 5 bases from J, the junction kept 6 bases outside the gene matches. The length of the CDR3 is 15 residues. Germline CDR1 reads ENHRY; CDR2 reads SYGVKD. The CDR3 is CAISKNTGDNSPLHF. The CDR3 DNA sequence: TGTGCCATCAGTAAAAATACAGGGGATAATTCACCCCTCCACTTT.

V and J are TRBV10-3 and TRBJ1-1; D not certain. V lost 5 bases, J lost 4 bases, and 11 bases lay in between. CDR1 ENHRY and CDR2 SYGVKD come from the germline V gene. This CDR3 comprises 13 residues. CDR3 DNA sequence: TGTGCCATCAGTCCTACAGATTTCACTGAAGCTTTCTTT. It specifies CAISPTDFTEAFF.

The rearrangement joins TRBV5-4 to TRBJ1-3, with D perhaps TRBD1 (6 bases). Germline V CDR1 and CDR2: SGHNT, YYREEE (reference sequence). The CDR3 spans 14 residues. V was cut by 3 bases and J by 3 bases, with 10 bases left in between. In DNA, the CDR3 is TGTGCCAGCAGCTCTGAGGGGGATGGAAACACCATATATTTT. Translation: CASSSEGDGNTIYF.

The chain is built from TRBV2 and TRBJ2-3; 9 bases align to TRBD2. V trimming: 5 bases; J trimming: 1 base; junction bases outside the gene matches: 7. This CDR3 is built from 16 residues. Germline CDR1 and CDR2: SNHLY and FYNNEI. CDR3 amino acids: CASSPRVAGGTDTQYF. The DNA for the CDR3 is TGTGCCAGCAGTCCGAGGGTAGCGGGGGGCACAGATACGCAGTATTTT.

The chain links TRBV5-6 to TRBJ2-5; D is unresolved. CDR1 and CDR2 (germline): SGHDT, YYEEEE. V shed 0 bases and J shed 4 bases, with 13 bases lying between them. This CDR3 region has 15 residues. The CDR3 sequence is CASSLATARGETQYF. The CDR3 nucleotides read TGTGCCAGCAGCTTGGCCACGGCTAGAGGAGAGACCCAGTACTTC.

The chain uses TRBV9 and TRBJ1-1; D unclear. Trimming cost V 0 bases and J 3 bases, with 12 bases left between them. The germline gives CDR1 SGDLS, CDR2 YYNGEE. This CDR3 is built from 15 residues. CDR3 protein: CASSVDPGTYTEAFF. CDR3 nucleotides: TGTGCCAGCAGCGTAGATCCAGGAACGTACACTGAAGCTTTCTTT.

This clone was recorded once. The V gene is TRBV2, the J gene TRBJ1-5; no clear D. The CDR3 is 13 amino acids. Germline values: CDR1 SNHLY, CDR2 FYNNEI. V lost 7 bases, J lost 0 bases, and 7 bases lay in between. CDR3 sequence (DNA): TGTGCCAGCACGGGGTTTAGCAATCAGCCCCAGCATTTT. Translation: CASTGFSNQPQHF.

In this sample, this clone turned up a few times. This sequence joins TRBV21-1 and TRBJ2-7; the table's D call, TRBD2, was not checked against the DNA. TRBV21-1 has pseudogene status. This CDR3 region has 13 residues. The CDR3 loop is CASTRYADYEQYF. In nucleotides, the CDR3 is TGTGCCAGCACCCGATATGCGGACTACGAGCAGTACTTC.

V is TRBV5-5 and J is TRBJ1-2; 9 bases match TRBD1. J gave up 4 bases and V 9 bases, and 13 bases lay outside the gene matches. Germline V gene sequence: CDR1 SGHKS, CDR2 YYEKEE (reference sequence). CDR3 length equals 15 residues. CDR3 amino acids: CATGQGSTGLYGYTF. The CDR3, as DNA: TGTGCCACGGGACAGGGTAGTACCGGCCTCTATGGCTACACCTTC.

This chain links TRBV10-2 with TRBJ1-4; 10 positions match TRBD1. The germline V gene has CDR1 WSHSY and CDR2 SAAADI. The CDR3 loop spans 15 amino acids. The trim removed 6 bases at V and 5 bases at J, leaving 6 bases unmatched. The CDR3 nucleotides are TGCGCCAGCAGAACTCCGGGACAGGGGAATGAAAAACTGTTTTTT. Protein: CASRTPGQGNEKLFF.

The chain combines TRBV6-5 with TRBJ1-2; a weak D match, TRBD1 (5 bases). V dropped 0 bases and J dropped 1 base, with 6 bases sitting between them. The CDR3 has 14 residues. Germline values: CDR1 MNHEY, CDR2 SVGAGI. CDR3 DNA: TGTGCCAGCAGTTACTCGGGGCTTAACTATGGCTACACCTTC. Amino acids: CASSYSGLNYGYTF.

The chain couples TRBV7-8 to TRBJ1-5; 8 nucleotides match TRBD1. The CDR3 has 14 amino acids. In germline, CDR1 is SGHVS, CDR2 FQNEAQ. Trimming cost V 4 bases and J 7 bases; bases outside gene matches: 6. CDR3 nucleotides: TGTGCCAGCAGCTGGCAGGGGGCTAAACAGCCCCAGCATTTT. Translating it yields CASSWQGAKQPQHF.